These T cell receptor beta chains were read from a single sample in a study of T cells after yellow fever vaccination. TCRdb independently ran MiXCR on the 5' RACE reads; one entry per CDR3 protein. Among some 550,000 distinct CDR3 sequences, 15% to 20% were seen once, and the ten largest hold roughly an eighth. Sequenced material: PBMCs, taken 15 days after the yellow fever booster vaccination. The receptors were gathered from a young man who received the YFV17D yellow fever vaccine. Both conserved end residues are part of each CDR3. Each record gives: J gene, D gene, V gene, clone size, CDR3 length, CDR3 protein, CDR3 DNA. The D gene is left open where the match is weak. Not all rows give a size; the values are once, few, many and, for expanded clones, a class.

j_gene: TRBJ2-7; d_gene: .; v_gene: TRBV20-1; abundance: .; len: 11; CDR3aa: CSGGPAGEQYF; CDR3nt: TGCAGTGGCGGGCCCGCGGGTGAGCAGTACTTC
j_gene: TRBJ2-2; d_gene: .; v_gene: TRBV10-1; abundance: few; len: 13; CDR3aa: CASTHANTGELFF; CDR3nt: TGCGCCAGCACTCACGCGAACACCGGGGAGCTGTTTTTT
j_gene: TRBJ2-1; d_gene: TRBD2; v_gene: TRBV7-6; abundance: .; len: 15; CDR3aa: CASSLITSGSNEQFF; CDR3nt: TGTGCCAGCAGCTTAATAACTAGCGGGAGCAATGAGCAGTTCTTC
j_gene: TRBJ2-1; d_gene: TRBD1; v_gene: TRBV7-2; abundance: few; len: 15; CDR3aa: CASSGQVTPYNEQFF; CDR3nt: TGTGCCAGCAGCGGACAGGTTACCCCATACAATGAGCAGTTCTTC
j_gene: TRBJ1-4; d_gene: .; v_gene: TRBV27; abundance: few; len: 13; CDR3aa: CASSPRGGGRLFF; CDR3nt: TGTGCCAGCAGTCCCCGAGGAGGAGGGAGACTGTTTTTT
j_gene: TRBJ1-1; d_gene: TRBD1; v_gene: TRBV6-5; abundance: few; len: 13; CDR3aa: CASSYPRTGGAFF; CDR3nt: TGTGCCAGCAGTTACCCACGGACAGGGGGAGCTTTCTTT
j_gene: TRBJ1-2; d_gene: TRBD1; v_gene: TRBV20-1; abundance: .; len: 13; CDR3aa: CSATPGQGYGYTF; CDR3nt: TGCAGTGCTACCCCGGGACAGGGCTATGGCTACACCTTC
j_gene: TRBJ2-2; d_gene: TRBD2; v_gene: TRBV6-2/TRBV6-3; abundance: few; len: 17; CDR3aa: CASNQGTSGRYTGELFF; CDR3nt: TGTGCCAGCAACCAAGGGACTAGCGGGAGATACACCGGGGAGCTGTTTTTT
j_gene: TRBJ2-3; d_gene: TRBD1; v_gene: TRBV19; abundance: .; len: 15; CDR3aa: CASNPGQGWTDTQYF; CDR3nt: TGTGCCAGTAACCCGGGACAGGGGTGGACAGATACGCAGTATTTT
j_gene: TRBJ1-1; d_gene: .; v_gene: TRBV18; abundance: .; len: 15; CDR3aa: CASSPPSQSNTEAFF; CDR3nt: TGTGCCAGCTCACCACCTTCCCAGTCGAACACTGAAGCTTTCTTT
j_gene: TRBJ2-5; d_gene: TRBD2; v_gene: TRBV4-3; abundance: .; len: 17; CDR3aa: CASSRNSPGLASETQYF; CDR3nt: TGCGCCAGCAGCCGAAATTCTCCGGGACTAGCGTCTGAGACCCAGTACTTC
j_gene: TRBJ2-4; d_gene: .; v_gene: TRBV6-2/TRBV6-3; abundance: .; len: 16; CDR3aa: CASSQQDGRPKNIQYF; CDR3nt: TGTGCCAGCAGTCAACAGGACGGTAGACCTAAAAACATTCAGTACTTC
j_gene: TRBJ1-5; d_gene: .; v_gene: TRBV19; abundance: .; len: 13; CDR3aa: CASSIDRVQPQHF; CDR3nt: TGTGCCAGTAGTATAGACAGGGTTCAGCCCCAGCATTTT
j_gene: TRBJ1-1; d_gene: .; v_gene: TRBV11-2; abundance: .; len: 12; CDR3aa: CASRKAATEAFF; CDR3nt: TGTGCCAGCAGAAAGGCGGCCACTGAAGCTTTCTTT
j_gene: TRBJ1-5; d_gene: TRBD1; v_gene: TRBV5-6; abundance: few; len: 14; CDR3aa: CASSLGTGGKPQHF; CDR3nt: TGTGCCAGCAGCTTGGGGACAGGGGGCAAGCCCCAGCATTTT
j_gene: TRBJ1-5; d_gene: TRBD1; v_gene: TRBV6-1; abundance: few; len: 15; CDR3aa: CASSQQTGGSQPQHF; CDR3nt: TGTGCCAGCAGCCAACAAACAGGGGGCAGTCAGCCCCAGCATTTT
j_gene: TRBJ2-7; d_gene: TRBD1; v_gene: TRBV28; abundance: few; len: 14; CDR3aa: CASSDRGPIYEQYF; CDR3nt: TGTGCCAGCAGCGACAGGGGTCCCATCTACGAGCAGTACTTC
j_gene: TRBJ2-2; d_gene: .; v_gene: TRBV5-1; abundance: few; len: 15; CDR3aa: CASSTDRVPTGELFF; CDR3nt: TGCGCCAGCAGCACGGACCGAGTTCCCACCGGGGAGCTGTTTTTT
j_gene: TRBJ2-1; d_gene: .; v_gene: TRBV29-1; abundance: .; len: 15; CDR3aa: CSGRVGAGSYNEQFF; CDR3nt: TGCAGCGGGAGGGTCGGGGCGGGCTCCTACAATGAGCAGTTCTTC
j_gene: TRBJ2-1; d_gene: .; v_gene: TRBV20-1; abundance: .; len: 16; CDR3aa: CSAIPGASSSYNEQFF; CDR3nt: TGCAGTGCTATCCCTGGGGCTTCCAGCTCCTACAATGAGCAGTTCTTC
j_gene: TRBJ2-1; d_gene: .; v_gene: TRBV6-4; abundance: .; len: 13; CDR3aa: CASSHPGVSEQFF; CDR3nt: TGTGCCAGCAGCCACCCGGGAGTATCTGAGCAGTTCTTC
j_gene: TRBJ2-2; d_gene: .; v_gene: TRBV20-1; abundance: few; len: 15; CDR3aa: CSATKQVPGTGELFF; CDR3nt: TGCAGTGCAACGAAACAGGTGCCTGGAACCGGGGAGCTGTTTTTT
j_gene: TRBJ2-1; d_gene: TRBD2; v_gene: TRBV9; abundance: .; len: 14; CDR3aa: CASSVRLAGDEQFF; CDR3nt: TGTGCCAGCAGCGTTCGACTAGCGGGAGATGAGCAGTTCTTC
j_gene: TRBJ1-4; d_gene: .; v_gene: TRBV12-3/TRBV12-4; abundance: .; len: 14; CDR3aa: CASTKDRFDEKLFF; CDR3nt: TGTGCCAGCACCAAGGACAGATTCGATGAAAAACTGTTTTTT
j_gene: TRBJ2-3; d_gene: TRBD2; v_gene: TRBV20-1; abundance: few; len: 14; CDR3aa: CSAPRKAGVDTQYF; CDR3nt: TGCAGTGCTCCCAGAAAAGCGGGAGTAGATACGCAGTATTTT
j_gene: TRBJ2-7; d_gene: .; v_gene: TRBV2; abundance: .; len: 15; CDR3aa: CASRLRQETSYEQYF; CDR3nt: TGTGCCAGCAGACTCAGACAGGAAACCTCCTACGAGCAGTACTTC
j_gene: TRBJ1-6; d_gene: TRBD1; v_gene: TRBV20-1; abundance: .; len: 14; CDR3aa: CSALRQGGTSPLHF; CDR3nt: TGCAGTGCTCTTCGACAGGGCGGTACTTCACCCCTCCACTTT
j_gene: TRBJ2-1; d_gene: .; v_gene: TRBV2; abundance: many; len: 11; CDR3aa: CASSYNNEQFF; CDR3nt: TGTGCCAGCAGTTACAACAATGAGCAGTTCTTC
j_gene: TRBJ2-7; d_gene: TRBD2; v_gene: TRBV3-1; abundance: .; len: 14; CDR3aa: CASSQASGSYEQYF; CDR3nt: TGTGCCAGCAGCCAGGCTAGCGGGAGCTACGAGCAGTACTTC
j_gene: TRBJ2-1; d_gene: .; v_gene: TRBV5-1; abundance: .; len: 12; CDR3aa: CASSLAEDEQFF; CDR3nt: TGCGCCAGCAGCTTGGCCGAGGATGAGCAGTTCTTC
j_gene: TRBJ2-2; d_gene: .; v_gene: TRBV7-2; abundance: few; len: 13; CDR3aa: CASRRDRAGELFF; CDR3nt: TGTGCCAGCAGGCGGGATCGGGCCGGGGAGCTGTTTTTT
j_gene: TRBJ2-1; d_gene: .; v_gene: TRBV5-1; abundance: few; len: 13; CDR3aa: CASSLGFEPGKFF; CDR3nt: TGCGCCAGCAGCTTGGGGTTTGAACCAGGGAAGTTCTTC
j_gene: TRBJ2-5; d_gene: TRBD2; v_gene: TRBV5-1; abundance: .; len: 18; CDR3aa: CASSSPIWGEGLQETQYF; CDR3nt: TGCGCCAGCAGTTCCCCGATTTGGGGGGAGGGTCTTCAAGAGACCCAGTACTTC
j_gene: TRBJ1-2; d_gene: TRBD1; v_gene: TRBV20-1; abundance: few; len: 14; CDR3aa: CSAREEEGAEGYTF; CDR3nt: TGCAGTGCTAGAGAGGAAGAGGGGGCTGAAGGCTACACCTTC
j_gene: TRBJ2-1; d_gene: .; v_gene: TRBV20-1; abundance: .; len: 12; CDR3aa: CSAQVAGNEQFF; CDR3nt: TGCAGTGCCCAAGTAGCTGGGAATGAGCAGTTCTTC
j_gene: TRBJ2-3; d_gene: .; v_gene: TRBV7-2; abundance: few; len: 14; CDR3aa: CASSFYGGTDTQYF; CDR3nt: TGTGCCAGCAGCTTCTACGGGGGCACAGATACGCAGTATTTT
j_gene: TRBJ2-1; d_gene: .; v_gene: TRBV12-3/TRBV12-4; abundance: .; len: 12; CDR3aa: CASSNQGYEQFF; CDR3nt: TGTGCCAGCAGTAACCAGGGCTATGAGCAGTTCTTC
j_gene: TRBJ2-3; d_gene: .; v_gene: TRBV5-1; abundance: few; len: 15; CDR3aa: CASSLVAPGTDTQYF; CDR3nt: TGCGCCAGCAGCTTGGTGGCTCCCGGGACAGATACGCAGTATTTT
j_gene: TRBJ2-7; d_gene: TRBD2; v_gene: TRBV7-6; abundance: .; len: 13; CDR3aa: CAVRGGSSYEQYF; CDR3nt: TGTGCCGTACGGGGAGGGTCCTCCTACGAGCAGTACTTC
j_gene: TRBJ2-1; d_gene: .; v_gene: TRBV7-8; abundance: .; len: 16; CDR3aa: CASSLVGDRSYNEQFF; CDR3nt: TGTGCCAGCAGCTTAGTGGGTGATCGCTCCTACAATGAGCAGTTCTTC
j_gene: TRBJ1-2; d_gene: TRBD1; v_gene: TRBV29-1; abundance: .; len: 13; CDR3aa: CSVGTGTGYGYTF; CDR3nt: TGCAGCGTTGGGACAGGGACCGGCTATGGCTACACCTTC
j_gene: TRBJ2-1; d_gene: .; v_gene: TRBV20-1; abundance: .; len: 16; CDR3aa: CSARSGTAVHYNEQFF; CDR3nt: TGCAGTGCTAGATCTGGGACTGCCGTTCACTACAATGAGCAGTTCTTC
j_gene: TRBJ2-1; d_gene: TRBD2; v_gene: TRBV19; abundance: few; len: 14; CDR3aa: CASRGSGVYNEQFF; CDR3nt: TGTGCCAGTAGAGGTAGCGGGGTATACAATGAGCAGTTCTTC
j_gene: TRBJ1-1; d_gene: .; v_gene: TRBV20-1; abundance: .; len: 12; CDR3aa: CSASLADTEAFF; CDR3nt: TGCAGTGCTAGCCTAGCGGACACTGAAGCTTTCTTT
j_gene: TRBJ2-1; d_gene: .; v_gene: TRBV6-2/TRBV6-3; abundance: .; len: 17; CDR3aa: CASRTTSVVGSYNEQFF; CDR3nt: TGTGCCAGCAGAACCACTAGTGTAGTAGGCTCCTACAATGAGCAGTTCTTC
j_gene: TRBJ2-2; d_gene: .; v_gene: TRBV6-2/TRBV6-3; abundance: once; len: 12; CDR3aa: CASSYPAGELFF; CDR3nt: TGTGCCAGCAGTTACCCGGCCGGGGAGCTGTTTTTT
j_gene: TRBJ2-6; d_gene: TRBD1; v_gene: TRBV5-1; abundance: .; len: 16; CDR3aa: CASSGTGGHGANVLTF; CDR3nt: TGCGCCAGCAGCGGTACAGGGGGCCATGGGGCCAACGTCCTGACTTTC
j_gene: TRBJ2-3; d_gene: .; v_gene: TRBV3-1; abundance: once; len: 19; CDR3aa: CASSQGGRWPTKKTDTQYF; CDR3nt: TGTGCCAGCAGCCAAGGGGGGAGATGGCCTACAAAGAAGACAGATACGCAGTATTTT
j_gene: TRBJ2-1; d_gene: .; v_gene: TRBV12-3/TRBV12-4; abundance: few; len: 11; CDR3aa: CASSFQGGGFF; CDR3nt: TGTGCCAGCAGTTTTCAGGGGGGTGGGTTCTTC
j_gene: TRBJ2-7; d_gene: TRBD2; v_gene: TRBV15; abundance: .; len: 15; CDR3aa: CATSRRLAGDREQYF; CDR3nt: TGTGCCACCAGCAGACGACTAGCGGGAGACCGCGAGCAGTACTTC